This T cell receptor (beta chain) was identified during a study of T cells expressing NK-cell markers. Study context: Among eight sequenced donors, seven carried HCMV seropositivity while one was seronegative.

Germline V CDR1 and CDR2: SNHLY, FYNNEI. This CDR3 contains 14 residues. The authors made TCR beta cDNA libraries by 5'RACE template switching. This switching added a universal primer site and UMIs. With the 5' RACE reads reprocessed, TCRdb shows one record per CDR3 protein and no DNA. The sample table sets out roughly 160,000 distinct CDR3 sequences. This sequence joins TRBV2 and TRBJ2-1; absent DNA, TCRdb's TRBD1 call cannot be checked. This TCR derives from a man between 18 and 69 years old in good health. Source material: blood T cells: a sorted CD56 or NKG2C T cell subset, CD4+ or CD8+ T cells, or bulk PBMC T cells (not recorded which). CDR3 protein: CASSEWKGMDEQFF.